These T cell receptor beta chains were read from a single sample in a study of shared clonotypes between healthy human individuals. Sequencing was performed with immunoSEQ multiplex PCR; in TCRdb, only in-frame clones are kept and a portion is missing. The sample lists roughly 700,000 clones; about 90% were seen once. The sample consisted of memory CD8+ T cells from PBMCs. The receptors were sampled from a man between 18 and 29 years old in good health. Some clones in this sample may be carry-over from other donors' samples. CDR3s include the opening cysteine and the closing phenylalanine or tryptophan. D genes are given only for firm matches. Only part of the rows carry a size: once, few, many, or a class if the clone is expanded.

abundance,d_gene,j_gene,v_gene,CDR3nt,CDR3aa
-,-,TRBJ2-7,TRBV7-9,TGTGCCAGCAGTCGGTCAACAGTCCCCTACGAGCAGTACTTC,CASSRSTVPYEQYF
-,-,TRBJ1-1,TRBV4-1,TGCGCCAGCAGCCAAGAGGTCGGGAGGACGAACACTGAAGCTTTCTTT,CASSQEVGRTNTEAFF
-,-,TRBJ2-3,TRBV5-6,TGTGCCAGCAGCTTGTCTCATACGCAGTATTTT,CASSLSHTQYF
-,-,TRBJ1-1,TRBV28,TGTGCCAGCAGTTTCCGGACGGCAGGAGTGAACACTGAAGCTTTCTTT,CASSFRTAGVNTEAFF
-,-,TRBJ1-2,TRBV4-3,TGCGCCAGCAGCCAAGAGCTACAGGGCATCTATGGCTACACCTTC,CASSQELQGIYGYTF
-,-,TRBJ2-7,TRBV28,TGTGCCAGCAGTTCTCAGGGGAACTCCTACGAGCAGTACTTC,CASSSQGNSYEQYF
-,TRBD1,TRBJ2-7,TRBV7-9,TGTGCCAGCAGCCGGGGACAGGGGGTATTCAACGAGCAGTACTTC,CASSRGQGVFNEQYF
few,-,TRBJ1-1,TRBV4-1,TGCGCCAGCAGCCAATATGGGCGGCAGGGAGAGGAAGCTTTCTTT,CASSQYGRQGEEAFF
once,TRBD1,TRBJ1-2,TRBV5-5,TGTGCCAGCAGCCCCCGGGACAGGGGATATGGCTACACCTTC,CASSPRDRGYGYTF
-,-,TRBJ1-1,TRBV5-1,TGCGCCAGCAGCTTGGGCAGGGACACGGACACTGAAGCTTTCTTT,CASSLGRDTDTEAFF
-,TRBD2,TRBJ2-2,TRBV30,TGTGCCTGGAGTGACAGCGGGAGTAACACCGGGGAGCTGTTTTTT,CAWSDSGSNTGELFF
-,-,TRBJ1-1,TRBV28,TGTGCCAGCAGTTTTGGGTTTAAGGGCATGAACACTGAAGCTTTCTTT,CASSFGFKGMNTEAFF
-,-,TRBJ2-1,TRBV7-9,TGTGCCAGCAGCCTCCCTGGGGGAAATGAGCAGTTCTTC,CASSLPGGNEQFF
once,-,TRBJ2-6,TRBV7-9,TGTGCCAGCAGCTTAATTGGGGCAGGGTTCACTGGGGCCAACGTCCTGACTTTC,CASSLIGAGFTGANVLTF
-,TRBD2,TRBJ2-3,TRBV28,TGTGCCAGCAGTTTAGCCTCTAGCGGGAGTGTAGATACGCAGTATTTT,CASSLASSGSVDTQYF
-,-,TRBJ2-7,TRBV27,TGTGCCAGCGGTGGGGAAACCTACGAGCAGTACTTC,CASGGETYEQYF
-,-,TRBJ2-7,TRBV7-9,TGTGCCAGCAGCCCTGGCGGGCCCAGCTCCTACGAGCAGTACTTC,CASSPGGPSSYEQYF
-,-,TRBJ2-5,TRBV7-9,TGTGCCAGCAGCTCCCGGACAGATCCCAGGGAGACCCAGTACTTC,CASSSRTDPRETQYF
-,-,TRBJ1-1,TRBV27,TGTGCCAGCAGTTCTGGTAGGAGATGGAACACTGAAGCTTTCTTT,CASSSGRRWNTEAFF
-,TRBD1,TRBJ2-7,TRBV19,TGTGCCAGTACCCCCCGTCGGGACAGATCCTACGAGCAGTACTTC,CASTPRRDRSYEQYF
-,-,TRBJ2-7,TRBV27,TGTGCCAGCAGTTTACCGGACAGGACTACCTACGAGCAGTACTTC,CASSLPDRTTYEQYF
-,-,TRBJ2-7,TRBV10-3,TGTGCCATCAGTGACCCCAAATACGAGCAGTACTTC,CAISDPKYEQYF
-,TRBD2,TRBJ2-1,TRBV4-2,TGTGCCAGCACACGACTAGCGGGAGATAGGTACAATGAGCAGTTCTTC,CASTRLAGDRYNEQFF
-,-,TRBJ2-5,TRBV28,TGTGCCAGCAGTTTAGGGCTTCAAGAGACCCAGTACTTC,CASSLGLQETQYF
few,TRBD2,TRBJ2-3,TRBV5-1,TGCGCCAGCAGCTTCGGCCGGGGGGATACAGATACGCAGTATTTT,CASSFGRGDTDTQYF
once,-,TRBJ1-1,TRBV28,TGTGCCAGCAGTTTCTCGGGGGATTTCACTGAAGCTTTCTTT,CASSFSGDFTEAFF
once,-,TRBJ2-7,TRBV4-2,TGTGCCAGCAGCCGGTCCGGGACGACGAGCTACGAGCAGTACTTC,CASSRSGTTSYEQYF
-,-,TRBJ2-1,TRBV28,TGTGCCAGCAGTTTCCCCCGCGAAGGGACGGATGAGCAGTTCTTC,CASSFPREGTDEQFF
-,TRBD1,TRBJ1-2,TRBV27,TGTGCCAGCACCCCAACCCGGGACAGGGAAGCTAACTATGGCTACACCTTC,CASTPTRDREANYGYTF
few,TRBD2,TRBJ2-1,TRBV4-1,TGCGCCAGCAGCCACATGGGACTAGGCTTGGGTGAGCAGTTCTTC,CASSHMGLGLGEQFF
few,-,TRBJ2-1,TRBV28,TGTGCCAGCAGTTCTCTTTTTTTGCATGAGCAGTTCTTC,CASSSLFLHEQFF
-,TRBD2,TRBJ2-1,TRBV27,TGTGCCAGCAGTCCGTGGGCTAGCGGGGTAAGCTCCTACAATGAGCAGTTCTTC,CASSPWASGVSSYNEQFF
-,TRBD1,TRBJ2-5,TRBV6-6,TGTGCCAGCAGTTACGCGACAGGGGAATTTCAAGAGACCCAGTACTTC,CASSYATGEFQETQYF
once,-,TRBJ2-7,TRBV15,TGTGCCACCAGCAGTCACCCCCGGGGAGAGCAGTACTTC,CATSSHPRGEQYF
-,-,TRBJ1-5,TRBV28,TGTGCCAGCAGTTTTCGGCAGATCAATCAGCCCCAGCATTTT,CASSFRQINQPQHF
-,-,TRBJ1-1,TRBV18,TGTGCCAGCTCAGCACCACGTGGGCCGAACACTGAAGCTTTCTTT,CASSAPRGPNTEAFF
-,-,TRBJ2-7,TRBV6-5,TGTGCCAGCAGTTACTTGGGGGGTCCCGCCTACGAGCAGTACTTC,CASSYLGGPAYEQYF
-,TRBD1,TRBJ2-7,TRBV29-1,TGCAGCGCCCTCTCCGGGACAGGGAGTTACGAGCAGTACTTC,CSALSGTGSYEQYF
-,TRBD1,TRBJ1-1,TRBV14,TGTGCCAGCAGCCCTCTCTTTACAGGGGCGAACACTGAAGCTTTCTTT,CASSPLFTGANTEAFF
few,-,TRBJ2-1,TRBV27,TGTGCCAGCAGTTTTCAGGGCTCCTACAATGAGCAGTTCTTC,CASSFQGSYNEQFF
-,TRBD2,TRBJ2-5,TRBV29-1,TGCAGCTTCGGGACTAGCGGTCGGGAGCAGTACTTC,CSFGTSGREQYF
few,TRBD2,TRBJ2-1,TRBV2,TGTGCCAGCAGTGTACTAGCGGTAGACAATGAGCAGTTCTTC,CASSVLAVDNEQFF
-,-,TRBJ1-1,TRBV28,TGTGCCAGCAGTCGGGGGGGGGAAGCTTTCTTT,CASSRGGEAFF
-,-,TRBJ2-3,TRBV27,TGTGCCAGCAGTCCCTCGACTAACACAGATACGCAGTATTTT,CASSPSTNTDTQYF
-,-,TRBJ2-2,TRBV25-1,TGTGCCAGCAGAGGCGGGGAGCTGTTTTTT,CASRGGELFF
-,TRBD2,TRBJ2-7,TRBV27,TGTGCCAGCAGTTTGAGTAGCGGGGCTTACTACGAGCAGTACTTC,CASSLSSGAYYEQYF
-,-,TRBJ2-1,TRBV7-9,TGTGCCAGCAGAACTACGGCCGAAGTGTACAATGAGCAGTTCTTC,CASRTTAEVYNEQFF
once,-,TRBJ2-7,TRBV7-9,TGTGCCGGGAGTGGGGGCTCCTCCTACGAGCAGTACTTC,CAGSGGSSYEQYF
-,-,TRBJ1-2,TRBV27,TGTGCCAGCAGTTCACGGGGGTTATATGGCTACACCTTC,CASSSRGLYGYTF
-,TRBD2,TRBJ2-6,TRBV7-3,TGTGCCAGCAGCGGGGAAGCGGGGCCGAACTCTGGGGCCAACGTCCTGACTTTC,CASSGEAGPNSGANVLTF
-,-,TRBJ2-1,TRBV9,TGTGCCAGCAGCGGTGGGGGTATCTCCTACAATGAGCAGTTCTTC,CASSGGGISYNEQFF
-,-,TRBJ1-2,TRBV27,TGTGCCAGCAGTTTACCGGAACCTGCCACCAGATATGGCTACACCTTC,CASSLPEPATRYGYTF
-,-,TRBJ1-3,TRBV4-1,TGCGCCAGCAGCCAATTAACAGGGTTCTCTGGAAACACCATATATTTT,CASSQLTGFSGNTIYF